This T cell receptor (beta chain) is from a study of blood T cells in healthy people across ages. Study-wide background: Template switching recovered approximately one barcoded beta molecule for every two T cells.

The germline CDR1 and CDR2 sequences are MNHNY and SVGAGI (reference sequence). This CDR3 spans 11 amino acids. It was with a sample-barcoded 5' primer and a J-beta primer mix that a second PCR of about 6 to 12 cycles was run. TCRdb re-called the 5' RACE reads with MiXCR, one entry per CDR3 protein. The sample has about 680,000 distinct CDR3 sequences, 45% to 50% seen once; the top ten hold about 32%. This receptor was taken from a woman aged 55 to 70 in good health. Sequences were obtained from blood. The chain links TRBV6-6 to TRBJ2-5; D gene uncertain. The end of the DNA fits TRBJ2-7 better, so the J call may be wrong. Here the CDR3 DNA reads TGTGCCAGCGGAACTTCGAACGAGCAGTACTTC. As protein: CASGTSNEQYF.